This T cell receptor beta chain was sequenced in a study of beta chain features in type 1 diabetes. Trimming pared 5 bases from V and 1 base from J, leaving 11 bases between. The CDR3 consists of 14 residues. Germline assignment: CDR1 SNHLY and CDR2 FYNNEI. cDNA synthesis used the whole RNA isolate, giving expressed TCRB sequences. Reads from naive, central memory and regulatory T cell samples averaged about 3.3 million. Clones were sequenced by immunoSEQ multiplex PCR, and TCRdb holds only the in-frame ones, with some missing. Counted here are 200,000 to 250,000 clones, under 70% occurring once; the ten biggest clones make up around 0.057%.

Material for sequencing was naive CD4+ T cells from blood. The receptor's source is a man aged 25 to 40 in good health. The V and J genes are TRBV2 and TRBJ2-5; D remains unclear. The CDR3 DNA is TGTGCCAGCAGTTTGAGACAACTCCAAGAGACCCAGTACTTC. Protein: CASSLRQLQETQYF. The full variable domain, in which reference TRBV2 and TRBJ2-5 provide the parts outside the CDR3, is EPEVTQTPSHQVTQMGQEVILRCVPISNHLYFYWYRQILGQKVEFLVSFYNNEISEKSEIFDDQFSVERPDGSNFTLKIRSTKLEDSAMYFCASSLRQLQETQYFGPGTRLLVL.